The clone carrying this T cell receptor beta chain was found a few times. Its antigen is currently unknown. These data belong to a study of T-cell memory formation after mild COVID-19. For the study at large: TCR clustering was largely donor specific.

TCRdb re-derived calls from the 5' RACE reads in MiXCR, one entry per CDR3 protein. The profile shows roughly 250,000 distinct CDR3 sequences, about 15% of them singletons. The study's findings and limits: Clones that contracted clustered mainly in CM and EM if CD4+ and in EMRA if CD8+. The study detected some responding clones in pre-infection memory, suggesting cross-reactive memory joined. Contracting clones from day 15 to 85 had balanced CD4/CD8; later expanders favoured CD4+.

The sequenced sample was PBMCs or a T cell subset sorted from them (not recorded which). The clonotype was recovered from a man between 18 and 35 years old who had mild COVID-19 (a few samples of this study predate the infection). Cell type and time point are not known.

CDR3 residues: CASSVDRPQNSPLHF. CDR3 DNA sequence: TGTGCCAGCAGCGTAGATCGGCCCCAGAATTCACCCCTCCACTTT. The chain employs TRBV9 and TRBJ1-6; the D is unclear. Germline loops: CDR1 SGDLS, CDR2 YYNGEE. The CDR3 spans 15 residues. Trimming shortened V by 0 bases and J by 7 bases, and 11 bases separated the two germline ends.